This T cell receptor beta chain was identified in a study of technical replicates of blood from a few donors. TCRdb's table, derived via immunoSEQ multiplex PCR, lists solely in-frame clones and lacks some. Here the sample spans fewer than 95,000 clones, 85% to 95% being singletons. Trimming removed 7 bases at V and 4 bases at J, with 20 bases between. The CDR3 runs to 15 residues. CDR1 is SGDLS, CDR2 YYNGEE, per germline. Sequencing was performed on T cells isolated from PBMCs. This receptor was taken from a human donor in good health. V is TRBV9 and J is TRBJ1-2; no definite D call. The CDR3 loop reads CASSLSAVDFYGYTF. The CDR3 DNA sequence: TGTGCCAGCTCACTATCGGCAGTAGACTTCTATGGCTACACCTTC.